This entry is about one TCR beta chain. The data derive from a study of blood T cell repertoires in COVID-19. From germline, CDR1 is LNHDA and CDR2 SQIVND (reference sequence). The CDR3 has 14 amino acids. Trimming at V came to 7 bases and at J to 7 bases, leaving 6 bases not matched to a gene. Per the study methods: Amplification with reference gene primers provided the estimates of nucleated cell counts. Method: immunoSEQ multiplex PCR; TCRdb's copy keeps in-frame clones and lacks some. V and J calls and clone size are copied from that table; D and trimming were computed from the DNA. This sample carries 20,000 to 25,000 clones, around 80% of them seen once, and the ten largest clones take about a fifth.

The V call is TRBV19, the J call TRBJ2-1, with 11 bases identical to TRBD2. Sequenced material: peripheral blood. The sequence was collected from an elderly man with active or convalescent COVID-19. The CDR3 region is CASTDSGRVNEQFF. CDR3 DNA: TGTGCCAGTACCGATAGCGGGAGGGTTAATGAGCAGTTCTTC.